The 14 T cell receptor beta chains below all came from one sample that was sequenced in a study of T cells in Graves' hyperthyroidism and ophthalmopathy. Amplification yielded TCR beta CDR3 regions, with RNA transcripts as the source. In the first-round RT-PCR of the TCR CDR3, the HTBI primer set was used. TCRdb re-called the multiplex PCR reads through MiXCR, storing one row per CDR3 protein. In the table there are approximately 520,000 distinct CDR3 sequences, around a quarter of which are singletons. The material sequenced was blood. The receptors shown here come from a woman aged 30 to 39 with Graves' ophthalmopathy.

The CDR3 loop is CASNGAGVNQPQHF. In DNA form, the CDR3 reads TGTGCCAGCAACGGGGCAGGAGTAAATCAGCCCCAGCATTTT. The chain carries TRBV6-2 or TRBV6-3 and TRBJ1-5; D possibly corresponds to TRBD1 (5 bases). The germline V gene has CDR1 MNHEY and CDR2 SVGEGT. The CDR3 extends over 14 amino acids. The germline V and J ends were trimmed by 7 bases and 4 bases, with 14 bases remaining between them.

There are many counts of this clonotype. V usage is TRBV30 and J usage is TRBJ1-1, with TRBD1 identical over 9 bases. With V trimmed by 0 bases and J by 5 bases, 7 bases remained unmatched. The CDR3 is 15 residues long. Germline CDR1 GTSNPN, CDR2 SVGIG (reference sequence). Here the CDR3 reads CAWSVLGQGRTEAFF. The CDR3 region has the DNA TGTGCCTGGAGTGTACTAGGACAGGGGCGAACTGAAGCTTTCTTT.

The gene calls are TRBV30 and TRBJ1-1; 7 positions agree with TRBD1. The germline V gene encodes CDR1 GTSNPN and CDR2 SVGIG (reference sequence). Unmatched junction bases numbered 8, after V lost 1 base and J lost 9 bases. The CDR3 has 13 amino acids. CDR3 protein: CAWSETGLGQAFF. The DNA of the CDR3 is TGTGCCTGGAGTGAGACAGGGCTGGGCCAAGCTTTCTTT.

This clonotype was recorded a few times. The chain links TRBV2 to TRBJ2-7; D is uncertain. This CDR3 spans 15 amino acids. CDR1 and CDR2 from the germline V gene are SNHLY and FYNNEI. V was cut by 5 bases and J by 3 bases, with 17 bases left in between. CDR3: CASSIESGSYYEQYF. DNA of the CDR3: TGTGCCAGCAGTATCGAGAGTGGATCTTACTACGAGCAGTACTTC.

V and J are TRBV12-3 or TRBV12-4 and TRBJ1-3; 7 bases map to TRBD1. Trimming at V came to 6 bases and at J to 0 bases, leaving 2 bases not matched to a gene. The CDR3 consists of 14 residues. CDR3 nucleotide sequence: TGTGCCAGCAGGGGGGACAGCTCTGGAAACACCATATATTTT. Translated: CASRGDSSGNTIYF.

This clonotype was detected many times. The V call is TRBV5-1, the J call TRBJ1-2; TRBD1 might be the D (5 bases). This CDR3 region has 15 residues. Germline CDR1 SGHRS, CDR2 YFSETQ. V lost 4 bases, J lost 6 bases, and 19 bases lay in between. The CDR3 region is CASSRQQGGSDGYTF. CDR3 bases: TGCGCCAGCAGCAGGCAGCAGGGAGGTAGTGATGGCTACACCTTC.

In its sample, this clonotype was seen many times. The chain's CDR3 is CASSQEESEAGYIQYF. In DNA, the CDR3 is TGCGCCAGCAGCCAAGAGGAAAGTGAAGCGGGGTACATTCAGTACTTC. The chain joins TRBV4-3 to TRBJ2-4, with TRBD2 matching 7 bases. Germline trimming cut 0 bases from V and 8 bases from J; bases unmatched to any gene: 10. Germline loops: CDR1 LGHNA, CDR2 YSLEER. The CDR3 loop spans 16 amino acids.

The rearrangement links TRBV12-3 or TRBV12-4 to TRBJ2-4; D unresolved. CDR3 size: 12 residues. V was pared by 5 bases and J by 14 bases, with 16 bases between. DNA for the CDR3: TGTGCCAGCAGTCCCTTTTTGACCCCGGAGTACTTC. Translating it yields CASSPFLTPEYF.

This clonotype was recorded many times. The chain links TRBV7-9 to TRBJ1-1, with D maybe TRBD1 (5 bases). CDR1 and CDR2 from the germline V gene are SEHNR and FQNEAQ (reference sequence). CDR3 length: 13 amino acids. V shed 7 bases and J shed 5 bases, with 14 bases lying between them. CDR3 protein: CASNPPGGTEAFF. CDR3 sequence (DNA): TGTGCCAGCAACCCACCCGGGGGTACTGAAGCTTTCTTT.

Ten or more counts support this clonotype. This rearrangement joins TRBV6-1 to TRBJ2-5; D is uncertain. Germline V CDR1 and CDR2: MNHNS, SASEGT. The CDR3 is made up of 15 amino acids. The V and J ends lost 5 bases and 3 bases respectively, with 16 bases between them. The CDR3 coding sequence is TGTGCCAGCAGTCTGGTCCTTACCATAAAAGAGACCCAGTACTTC. Its translation is CASSLVLTIKETQYF.

The chain is built from TRBV6-1 and TRBJ1-5; a possible D gene is TRBD1 (5 bases). The length of the CDR3 is 14 residues. Germline loops: CDR1 MNHNS, CDR2 SASEGT. V was pared by 4 bases and J by 9 bases, with 16 bases between. CDR3 loop: CASSAGTLRTPQHF. The CDR3, as DNA: TGTGCCAGCAGTGCCGGGACCCTAAGAACGCCCCAGCATTTT.

This sequence joins TRBV11-2 and TRBJ2-7; D may be TRBD1 (6 bases). Trimming took 3 bases from V and 6 from J, leaving 15 bases between them. This CDR3 is 14 amino acids long. Germline V gene sequence: CDR1 SGHAT, CDR2 FQNNGV. The CDR3 bases are TGTGCCAGCAGCTTCAACTCCCAGGGGACCGAGCAGTACTTC. As protein: CASSFNSQGTEQYF. The complete variable domain, with remaining parts taken from reference TRBV11-2 and TRBJ2-7, reads EAGVAQSPRYKIIEKRQSVAFWCNPISGHATLYWYQQILGQGPKLLIQFQNNGVVDDSQLPKDRFSAERLKGVDSTLKIQPAKLEDSAVYLCASSFNSQGTEQYFGPGTRLTVT.

This clonotype was detected ten times or more. The chain links TRBV11-2 to TRBJ2-7; D tentatively reads TRBD1 or TRBD2 (6 bases each). Trimming stripped 5 bases from V and 3 bases from J, with 17 bases between. In germline, CDR1 is SGHAT, CDR2 FQNNGV. This CDR3 spans 15 amino acids. The CDR3 region is CASSPAAGHDYEQYF. CDR3 DNA: TGTGCCAGCAGCCCCGCGGCGGGACACGACTACGAGCAGTACTTC.

This clonotype was observed many times. The genes are TRBV6-5 and TRBJ1-2, with 11 bases aligning to TRBD1. The V gene end was trimmed by 5 bases and the J gene end by 2 bases; junction bases not matched to a gene: 1. Germline V CDR1 and CDR2: MNHEY, SVGAGI. This CDR3 is 14 amino acids long. The CDR3 nucleotides are TGTGCCAGCAGTCGGGACAGGGGGAACTATGGCTACACCTTC. Amino acid sequence: CASSRDRGNYGYTF.